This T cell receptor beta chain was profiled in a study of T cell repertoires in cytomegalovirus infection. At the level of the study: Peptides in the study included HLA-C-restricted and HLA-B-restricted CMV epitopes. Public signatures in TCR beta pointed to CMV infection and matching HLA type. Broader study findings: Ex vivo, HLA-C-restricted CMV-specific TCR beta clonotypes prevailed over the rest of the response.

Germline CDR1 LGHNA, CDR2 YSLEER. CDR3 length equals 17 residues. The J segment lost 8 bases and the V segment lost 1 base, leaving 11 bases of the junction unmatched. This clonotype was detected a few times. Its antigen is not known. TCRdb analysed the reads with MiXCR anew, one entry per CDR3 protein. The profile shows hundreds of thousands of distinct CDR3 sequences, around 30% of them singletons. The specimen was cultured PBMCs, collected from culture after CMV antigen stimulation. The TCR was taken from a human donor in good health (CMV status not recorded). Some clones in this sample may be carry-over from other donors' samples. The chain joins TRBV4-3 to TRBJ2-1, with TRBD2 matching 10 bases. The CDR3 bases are TGCGCCAGCAGCCAAGTTTCTAGCGGGAGCCCCAGGGATGAGCAGTTCTTC. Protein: CASSQVSSGSPRDEQFF.